One and the same sample provided the 7 T cell receptor beta chains below, sequenced in a study of T cell repertoires in cytomegalovirus infection. MiXCR, run by TCRdb on the reads, gives a single entry per CDR3 protein. Among about 490,000 distinct CDR3 sequences listed, 15% to 20% were seen once. Sequenced material: CD8+ T cells from PBMCs. These receptors were collected from a human donor in good health (CMV status not recorded). Some clones in this sample may be carry-over from other donors' samples.

This clonotype was seen many times. The rearrangement uses TRBV12-3 or TRBV12-4 and TRBJ2-2; 7 bases line up with TRBD2. The V and J ends lost 3 bases and 5 bases, in that order; junction bases with no gene match: 6. The CDR3 is 15 amino acids. Here the CDR3 DNA reads TGTGCCAGCAGTTTGTGGCGGGGGAGAACCGGGGAGCTGTTTTTT. Translating gives CASSLWRGRTGELFF.

In its sample, this clonotype was seen many times. The V gene is TRBV20-1, the J gene TRBJ2-1, with D possibly matching TRBD2 (6 bases). With 2 bases removed from V and 3 bases from J, the gap between germline ends came to 14 bases. CDR1 is DFQATT, CDR2 SNEGSKA, per germline (reference sequence). The CDR3 spans 15 residues. The CDR3 sequence: CSARRLVFGYNEQFF. The CDR3 DNA reads as TGCAGTGCTAGAAGACTAGTATTCGGCTACAATGAGCAGTTCTTC.

This clonotype was seen ten or more times. V usage is TRBV2 and J usage is TRBJ1-1; no clear D gene. Between the trimmed V and J ends, which lost 7 bases and 0 bases, there was a span of 6 bases. Germline assignment: CDR1 SNHLY and CDR2 FYNNEI. CDR3 length equals 12 residues. The CDR3 DNA follows: TGTGCCAGCACCCCACTGAACACTGAAGCTTTCTTT. Its protein product is CASTPLNTEAFF.

The chain has TRBV13 and TRBJ1-4; 10 bases fit TRBD1. The CDR3 is 15 residues long. Germline assignment: CDR1 PRHDT and CDR2 FYEKMQ (reference sequence). V shed 5 bases, J shed 4 bases, and the junction held 4 bases outside the gene matches. In DNA, the CDR3 is TGTGCCAGCAGCGCCGGGACAGGGGTTAATGAAAAACTGTTTTTT. It specifies CASSAGTGVNEKLFF.

This clonotype has just a few counts. The V and J genes are TRBV15 and TRBJ1-5; 9 nucleotides align to TRBD1. The germline V gene has CDR1 LNHNV and CDR2 YYDKDF (reference sequence). The CDR3 length is 16 residues. V shed 3 bases, J shed 5 bases, and the junction held 8 bases outside the gene matches. In DNA, the CDR3 is TGTGCCACCAGCAGTGCGACAGGGGGGAGGGATCAGCCCCAGCATTTT. It translates to CATSSATGGRDQPQHF.

This clonotype was seen a handful of times. The chain joins TRBV15 to TRBJ2-3; tentative D call: TRBD2 (6 bases). The V gene lost 5 bases and the J gene lost 0 bases, with 9 bases spanning the gap. The CDR3 loop spans 14 amino acids. The germline CDR1 and CDR2 sequences are LNHNV and YYDKDF (reference sequence). CDR3 in amino acids: CATSEAGSTDTQYF. CDR3 coding DNA: TGTGCCACCAGCGAGGCGGGGAGCACAGATACGCAGTATTTT.

Note on this clonotype: As the CDR3 is not closed by the conserved phenylalanine or tryptophan, this likely results from a read error. The chain joins TRBV9 to TRBJ1-1, with unresolved D. Germline V gene sequence: CDR1 SGDLS, CDR2 YYNGEE. This CDR3 spans 12 amino acids. Trimming removed 4 bases at V and 1 base at J, with 5 bases between. The CDR3 DNA sequence: TGTGCCAGCAGCCTGGGGAACACTGAAGCTTTCTAT. It yields the protein CASSLGNTEAFY.